The 5 T cell receptor beta chains below come from one sample, sequenced in a study of CD8 T cells in Susac syndrome. Random hexamers were used to reverse transcribe roughly 0.45 to 1 ug of RNA. MiXCR, applied by TCRdb to the immunoSEQ multiplex PCR reads, yields one record per CDR3 protein. This sample has some 150,000 distinct CDR3 sequences, with around 94% found just once. Sequencing was performed on CD8+ T cells from PBMCs. Every receptor here comes from a human donor in good health.

The chain uses TRBV27 and TRBJ2-1; D not certain. In germline, CDR1 is MNHEY, CDR2 SMNVEV (reference sequence). This CDR3 is 12 amino acids long. V dropped 3 bases and J dropped 9 bases, with 9 bases sitting between them. DNA of the CDR3: TGTGCCAGCAGTTTCTCCAGAGGTGAGCAGTTCTTC. Protein sequence: CASSFSRGEQFF.

V is TRBV29-1 and J is TRBJ2-2, with a tentative D call TRBD2 (6 bases). The germline V and J ends were trimmed by 8 bases and 1 base, with 14 bases remaining between them. The CDR3 runs 14 residues. Germline CDR1 and CDR2: SQVTM and ANQGSEA. As DNA, the CDR3 is TGCAGCACCCGCTGGGAGGAGAACACCGGGGAGCTGTTTTTT. Translation: CSTRWEENTGELFF.

This clonotype was detected only once. The rearrangement uses TRBV19 and TRBJ2-7, with D maybe TRBD1 (5 bases). V shed 1 base and J shed 5 bases, with 15 bases lying between them. Germline V lookup: CDR1 LNHDA, CDR2 SQIVND (reference sequence). This CDR3 region has 15 residues. CDR3 bases: TGTGCCAGTAGTATAGGGGGCCTCCCCGAGAACGAGCAGTACTTC. Protein sequence: CASSIGGLPENEQYF.

The J gene is TRBJ2-1, the V gene TRBV7-9; 8 bases are shared with TRBD2. CDR1 and CDR2 from the germline V gene are SEHNR and FQNEAQ (reference sequence). CDR3 size: 15 residues. J was trimmed by 6 bases and V by 4 bases; bases with no gene match: 8. The CDR3 sequence: CASSSGLVQSNEQFF. The CDR3 DNA sequence: TGTGCCAGCAGCTCGGGACTAGTTCAGAGCAATGAGCAGTTCTTC.

The rearrangement joins TRBV4-3 to TRBJ2-7, with no clear D. The CDR3 loop spans 15 amino acids. Between the trimmed V and J ends, which lost 1 base and 3 bases, there was a span of 13 bases. CDR1 is LGHNA and CDR2 is YSLEER in the germline V gene. The CDR3 sequence: CASSQGPTPDYEQYF. The CDR3 region has the DNA TGCGCCAGCAGCCAAGGCCCCACACCCGACTACGAGCAGTACTTC.